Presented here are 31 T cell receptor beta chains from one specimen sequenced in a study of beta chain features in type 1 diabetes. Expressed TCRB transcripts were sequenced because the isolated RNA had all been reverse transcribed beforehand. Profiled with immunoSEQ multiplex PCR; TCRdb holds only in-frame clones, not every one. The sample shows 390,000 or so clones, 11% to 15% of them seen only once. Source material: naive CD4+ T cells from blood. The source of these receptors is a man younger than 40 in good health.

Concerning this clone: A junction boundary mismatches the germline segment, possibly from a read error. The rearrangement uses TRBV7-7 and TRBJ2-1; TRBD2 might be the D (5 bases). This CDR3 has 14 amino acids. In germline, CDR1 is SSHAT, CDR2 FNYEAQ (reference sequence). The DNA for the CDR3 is TGTGCTAGCAGCCCGAGGGCCGTATACAATGAGCAGTTCTTC. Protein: CASSPRAVYNEQFF.

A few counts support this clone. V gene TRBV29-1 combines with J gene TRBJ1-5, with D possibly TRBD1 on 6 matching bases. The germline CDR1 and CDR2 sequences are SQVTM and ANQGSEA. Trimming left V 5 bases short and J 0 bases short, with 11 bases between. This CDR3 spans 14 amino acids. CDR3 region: CSVNTGNSNQPQHF. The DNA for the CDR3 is TGCAGCGTTAACACAGGGAATAGCAATCAGCCCCAGCATTTT.

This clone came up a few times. DNA for the CDR3: TGTGCCAGCAGCTTATTTCTGACAGTCCAAGAGACCCAGTACTTC. Its translation is CASSLFLTVQETQYF. This chain joins TRBV7-2 and TRBJ2-5, with D possibly being TRBD1 (5 bases). The germline CDR1 and CDR2 sequences are SGHTA and FQGNSA. The CDR3 has 15 residues. The germline V and J ends were trimmed by 2 bases and 1 base, with 11 bases remaining between them.

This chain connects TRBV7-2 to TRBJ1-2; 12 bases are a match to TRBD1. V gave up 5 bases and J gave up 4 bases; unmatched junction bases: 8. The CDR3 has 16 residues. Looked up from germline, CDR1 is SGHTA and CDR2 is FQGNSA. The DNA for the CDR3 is TGTGCCAGCAGCCACGCCCCGGGACAGGGGGCCTATGGCTACACCTTC. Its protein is CASSHAPGQGAYGYTF.

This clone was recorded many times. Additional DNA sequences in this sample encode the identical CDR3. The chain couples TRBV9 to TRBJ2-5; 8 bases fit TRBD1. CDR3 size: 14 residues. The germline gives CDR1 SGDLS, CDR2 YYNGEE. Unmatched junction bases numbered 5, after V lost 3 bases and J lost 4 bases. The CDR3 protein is CASSATGGRETQYF. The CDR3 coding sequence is TGTGCCAGCAGCGCCACAGGGGGTCGAGAGACCCAGTACTTC.

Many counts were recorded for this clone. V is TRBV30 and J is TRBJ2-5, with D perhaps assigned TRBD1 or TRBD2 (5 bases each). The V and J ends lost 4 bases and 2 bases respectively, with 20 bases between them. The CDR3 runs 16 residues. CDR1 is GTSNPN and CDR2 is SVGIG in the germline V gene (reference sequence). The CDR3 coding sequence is TGTGCCTGGATCCCCCTGGGACGGCAAGGACAAGAGACCCAGTACTTC. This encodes CAWIPLGRQGQETQYF. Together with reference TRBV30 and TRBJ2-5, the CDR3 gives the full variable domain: SQTIHQWPATLVQPVGSPLSLECTVEGTSNPNLYWYRQAAGRGLQLLFYSVGIGQISSEVPQNLSASRPQDRQFILSSKKLLLSDSGFYLCAWIPLGRQGQETQYFGPGTRLLVL.

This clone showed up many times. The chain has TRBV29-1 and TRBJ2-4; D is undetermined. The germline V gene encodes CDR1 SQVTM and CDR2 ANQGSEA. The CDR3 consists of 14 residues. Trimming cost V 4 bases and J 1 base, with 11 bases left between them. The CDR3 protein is CSVVSGLAKNIQYF. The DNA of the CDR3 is TGCAGCGTTGTATCGGGTTTGGCCAAAAACATTCAGTACTTC.

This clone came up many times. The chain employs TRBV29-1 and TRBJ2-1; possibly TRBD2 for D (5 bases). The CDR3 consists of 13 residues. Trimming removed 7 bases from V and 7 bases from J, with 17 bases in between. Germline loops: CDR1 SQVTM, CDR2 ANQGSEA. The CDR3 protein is CSDLGSLGNEQFF. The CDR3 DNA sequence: TGCAGCGACTTAGGGAGTCTCGGGAATGAGCAGTTCTTC.

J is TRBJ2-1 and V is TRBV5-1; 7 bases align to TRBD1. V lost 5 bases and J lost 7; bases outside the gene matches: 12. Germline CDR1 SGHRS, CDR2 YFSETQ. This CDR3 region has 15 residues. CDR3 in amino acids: CASSSPEQGMNEQFF. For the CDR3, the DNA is TGCGCCAGCAGTTCGCCGGAACAGGGGATGAATGAGCAGTTCTTC.

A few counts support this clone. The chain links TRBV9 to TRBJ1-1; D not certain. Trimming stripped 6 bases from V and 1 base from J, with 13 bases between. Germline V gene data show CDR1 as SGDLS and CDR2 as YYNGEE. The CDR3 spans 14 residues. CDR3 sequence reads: CASTYGAGNTEAFF. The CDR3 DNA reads TGTGCCAGCACCTACGGAGCGGGGAACACTGAAGCTTTCTTT.

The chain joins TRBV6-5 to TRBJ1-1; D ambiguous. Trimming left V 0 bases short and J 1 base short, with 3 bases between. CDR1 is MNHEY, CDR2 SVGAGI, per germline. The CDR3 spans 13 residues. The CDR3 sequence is CASSYSENTEAFF. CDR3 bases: TGTGCCAGCAGTTACTCAGAGAACACTGAAGCTTTCTTT.

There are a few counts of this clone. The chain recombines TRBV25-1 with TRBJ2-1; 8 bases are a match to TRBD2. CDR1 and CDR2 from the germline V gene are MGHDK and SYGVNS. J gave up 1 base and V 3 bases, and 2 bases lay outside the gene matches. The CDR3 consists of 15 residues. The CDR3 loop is CASSDSSGSYNEQFF. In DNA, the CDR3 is TGTGCCAGCAGTGACTCTAGCGGGTCCTACAATGAGCAGTTCTTC.

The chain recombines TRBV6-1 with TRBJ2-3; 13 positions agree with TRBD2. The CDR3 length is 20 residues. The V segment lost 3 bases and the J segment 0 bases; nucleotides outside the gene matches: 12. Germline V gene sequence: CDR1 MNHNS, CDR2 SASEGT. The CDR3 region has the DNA TGTGCCAGCAGTGACGGACTAGCGGGAGTTAGAGGGGGAAGCACAGATACGCAGTATTTT. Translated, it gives CASSDGLAGVRGGSTDTQYF.

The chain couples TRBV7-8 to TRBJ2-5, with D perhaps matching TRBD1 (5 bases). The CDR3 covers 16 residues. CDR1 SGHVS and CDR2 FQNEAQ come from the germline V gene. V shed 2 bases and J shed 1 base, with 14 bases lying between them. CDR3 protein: CASSLLGRAPQETQYF. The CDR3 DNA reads TGTGCCAGCAGCTTATTGGGCAGGGCACCCCAAGAGACCCAGTACTTC.

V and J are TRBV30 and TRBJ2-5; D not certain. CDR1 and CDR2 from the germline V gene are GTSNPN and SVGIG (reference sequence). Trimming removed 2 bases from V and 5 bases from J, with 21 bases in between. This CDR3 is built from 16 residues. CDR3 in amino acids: CAWSPTLSPFVETQYF. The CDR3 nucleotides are TGTGCCTGGAGTCCCACCTTGAGTCCGTTTGTGGAGACCCAGTACTTC.

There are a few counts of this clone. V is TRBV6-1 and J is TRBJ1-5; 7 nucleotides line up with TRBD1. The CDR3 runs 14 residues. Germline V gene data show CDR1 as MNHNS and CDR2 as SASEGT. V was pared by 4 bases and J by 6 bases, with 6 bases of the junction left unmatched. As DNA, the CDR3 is TGTGCCAGCAGTGCACAGGGGTTCGGTCAGCCCCAGCATTTT. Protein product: CASSAQGFGQPQHF.

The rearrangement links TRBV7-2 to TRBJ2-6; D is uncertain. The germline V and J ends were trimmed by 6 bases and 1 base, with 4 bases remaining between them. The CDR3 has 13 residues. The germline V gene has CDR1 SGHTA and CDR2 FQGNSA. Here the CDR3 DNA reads TGTGCCAGCAGGGTATCTGGGGCCAACGTCCTGACTTTC. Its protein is CASRVSGANVLTF. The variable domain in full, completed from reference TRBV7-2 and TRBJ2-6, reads GAGVSQSPSNKVTEKGKDVELRCDPISGHTALYWYRQSLGQGLEFLIYFQGNSAPDKSGLPSDRFSAERTGGSVSTLTIQRTQQEDSAVYLCASRVSGANVLTFGAGSRLTVL.

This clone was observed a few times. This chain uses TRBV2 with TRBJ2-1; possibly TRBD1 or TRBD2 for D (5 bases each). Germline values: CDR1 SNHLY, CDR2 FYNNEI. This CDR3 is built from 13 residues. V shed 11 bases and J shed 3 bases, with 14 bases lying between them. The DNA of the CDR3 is TGTGCCTGTGGGGGACCGGGCTACAATGAGCAGTTCTTC. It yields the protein CACGGPGYNEQFF.

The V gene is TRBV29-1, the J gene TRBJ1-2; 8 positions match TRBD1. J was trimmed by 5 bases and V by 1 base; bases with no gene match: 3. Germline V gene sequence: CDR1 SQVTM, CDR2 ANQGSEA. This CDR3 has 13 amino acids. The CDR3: CSVEGTGPYGYTF. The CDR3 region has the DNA TGCAGCGTTGAAGGGACAGGGCCTTATGGCTACACCTTC.

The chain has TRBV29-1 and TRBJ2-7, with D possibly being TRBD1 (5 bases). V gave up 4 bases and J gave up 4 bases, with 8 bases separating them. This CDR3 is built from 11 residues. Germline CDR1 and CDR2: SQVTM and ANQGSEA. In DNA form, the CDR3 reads TGCAGCGTTGTGACAGCTTACGAGCAGTACGTC. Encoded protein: CSVVTAYEQYV.

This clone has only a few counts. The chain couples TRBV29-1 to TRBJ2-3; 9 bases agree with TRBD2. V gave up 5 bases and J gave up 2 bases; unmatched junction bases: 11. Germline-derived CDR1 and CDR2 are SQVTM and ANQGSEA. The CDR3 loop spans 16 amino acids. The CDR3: CSVQGVLAGYTDTQYF. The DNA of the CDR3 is TGCAGCGTTCAAGGAGTTCTAGCGGGATACACAGATACGCAGTATTTT.

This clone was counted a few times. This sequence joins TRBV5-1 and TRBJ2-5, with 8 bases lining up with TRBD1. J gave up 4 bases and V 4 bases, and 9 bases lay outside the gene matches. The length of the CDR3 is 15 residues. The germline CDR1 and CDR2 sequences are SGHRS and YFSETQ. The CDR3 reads CASSPGQGRGETQYF. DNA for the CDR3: TGCGCCAGCAGCCCCGGACAGGGACGGGGAGAGACCCAGTACTTC.

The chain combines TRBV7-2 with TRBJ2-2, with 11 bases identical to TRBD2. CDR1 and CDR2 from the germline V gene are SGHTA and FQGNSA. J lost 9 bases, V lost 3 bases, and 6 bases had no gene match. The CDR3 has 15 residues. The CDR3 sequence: CASSFVAGGHRELFF. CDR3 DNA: TGTGCCAGCAGCTTCGTAGCGGGAGGGCATCGGGAGCTGTTTTTT.

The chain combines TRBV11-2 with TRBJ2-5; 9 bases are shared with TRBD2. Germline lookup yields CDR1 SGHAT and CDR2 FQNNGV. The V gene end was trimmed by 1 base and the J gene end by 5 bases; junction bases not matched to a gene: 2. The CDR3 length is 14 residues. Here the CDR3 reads CASSLGGGAETQYF. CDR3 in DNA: TGTGCCAGCAGCTTAGGCGGGGGGGCGGAGACCCAGTACTTC.

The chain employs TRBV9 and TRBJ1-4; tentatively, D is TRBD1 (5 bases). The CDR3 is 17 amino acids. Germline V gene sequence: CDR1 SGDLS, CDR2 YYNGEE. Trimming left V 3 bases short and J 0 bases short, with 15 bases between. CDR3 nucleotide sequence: TGTGCCAGCAGCGCGACACAACAGGCGACAACTAATGAAAAACTGTTTTTT. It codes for CASSATQQATTNEKLFF.

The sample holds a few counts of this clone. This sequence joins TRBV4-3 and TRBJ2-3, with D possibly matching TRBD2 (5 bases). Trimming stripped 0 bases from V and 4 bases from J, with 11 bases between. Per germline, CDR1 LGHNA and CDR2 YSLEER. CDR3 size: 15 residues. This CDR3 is CASSQEARGSDTQYF. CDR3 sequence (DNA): TGCGCCAGCAGCCAAGAGGCTAGAGGGTCAGATACGCAGTATTTT.

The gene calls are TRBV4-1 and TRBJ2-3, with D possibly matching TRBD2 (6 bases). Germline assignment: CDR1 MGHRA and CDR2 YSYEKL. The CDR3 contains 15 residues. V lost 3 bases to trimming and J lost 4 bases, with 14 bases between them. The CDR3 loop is CASSQAGGYADTQYF. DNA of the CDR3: TGCGCCAGCAGCCAGGCTGGGGGGTATGCAGATACGCAGTATTTT.

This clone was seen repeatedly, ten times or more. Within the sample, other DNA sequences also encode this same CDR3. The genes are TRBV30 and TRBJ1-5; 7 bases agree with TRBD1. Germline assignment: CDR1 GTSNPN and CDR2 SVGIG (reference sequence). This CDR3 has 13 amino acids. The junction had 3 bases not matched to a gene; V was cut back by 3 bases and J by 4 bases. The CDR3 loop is CAWSSQGNQPQHF. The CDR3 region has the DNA TGTGCCTGGAGCTCACAGGGGAATCAGCCCCAGCATTTT.

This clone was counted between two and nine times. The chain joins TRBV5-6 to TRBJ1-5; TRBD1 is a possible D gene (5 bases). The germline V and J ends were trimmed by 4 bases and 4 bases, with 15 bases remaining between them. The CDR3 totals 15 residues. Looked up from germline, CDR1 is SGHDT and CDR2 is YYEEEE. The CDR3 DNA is TGTGCCAGCAGCATCCGGACAAGGGAGAATCAGCCCCAGCATTTT. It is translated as CASSIRTRENQPQHF.

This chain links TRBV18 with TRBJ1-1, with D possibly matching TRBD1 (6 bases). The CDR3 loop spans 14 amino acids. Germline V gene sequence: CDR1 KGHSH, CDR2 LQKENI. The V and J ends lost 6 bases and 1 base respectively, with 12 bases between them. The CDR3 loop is CASSPGQPNTEAFF. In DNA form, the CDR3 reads TGTGCCAGCTCTCCCGGACAGCCGAACACTGAAGCTTTCTTT.

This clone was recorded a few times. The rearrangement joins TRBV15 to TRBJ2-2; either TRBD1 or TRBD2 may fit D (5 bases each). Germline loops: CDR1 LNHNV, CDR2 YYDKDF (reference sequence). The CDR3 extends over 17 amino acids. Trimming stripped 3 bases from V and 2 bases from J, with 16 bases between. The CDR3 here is CATSSLSGRINTGELFF. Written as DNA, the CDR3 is TGTGCCACCAGCAGCCTATCGGGGCGGATAAACACCGGGGAGCTGTTTTTT.